This T cell receptor (beta chain) stems from a study of shared clonotypes between healthy human individuals. Data came from immunoSEQ multiplex PCR; TCRdb stores just in-frame clones and leaves some out. Of about 2.4 million clones detected, roughly 93% appear once; the ten largest clones hold around 0.4%. The CDR3 contains 13 residues. Trimming took 2 bases from V and 11 from J, leaving 16 bases between them. CDR1 and CDR2 from the germline V gene are MDHEN and SYDVKM. The chain combines TRBV28 with TRBJ2-7; either TRBD1 or TRBD2 may supply D (5 bases each). The TCR sequence derives from a man between 18 and 29 years old in good health. Some clones in this sample may be carry-over from other donors' samples. The source material was naive CD4+ T cells from PBMCs. The subset here: CD45RA+ positively selected. In DNA form, the CDR3 reads TGTGCCAGCAGTTTAACCGGGGCGGTCCGGGAGTACTTC. It codes for CASSLTGAVREYF.